The following is a T cell receptor beta chain sequence with its context. Its target is not known. The CDR3 length is 18 residues. The germline CDR1 and CDR2 sequences are SEHNR and FQNEAQ (reference sequence). The junction had 10 bases not matched to a gene; V was cut back by 5 bases and J by 1 base. The treatment: roughly 10-day PBMC culture with coronavirus spike peptide pools or control peptides (ViraFEST assay). ViraFEST used peptide pools to expand antigen-specific T cells, then sequenced TCRs. Cultured CD4+ T cell DNA was sequenced using the Oncomine TCR Beta short-read assay. TCRdb recomputed calls from the PCR reads with MiXCR, one row per CDR3 protein. Of 15,000 or so distinct CDR3 sequences detected, 21% appear once; the ten largest clones hold around 12%. This sample is part of a study of vaccination and CD4 T cells after COVID-19. Study-level background: Overlapping peptides of the spike proteins of SARS-CoV-2, HCoV-NL63, HCoV-OC43 and HCoV-229E were used for cell stimulation.

The TCR originated in a human donor who received a COVID-19 vaccine. This chain uses TRBV7-9 with TRBJ2-1; 11 bases match TRBD2. This sample comprised CD4+ T cells from blood, cultured in vitro, obtained before SARS-CoV-2 vaccination. The CDR3 nucleotides are TGTGCCAGCAGCCCCGCCCCAACTAGCGGGGGATCCTACAATGAGCAGTTCTTC. Translating gives CASSPAPTSGGSYNEQFF.